This TCR beta chain was profiled in a study of blood T cell repertoires in COVID-19. Study-wide context: Material from acute and convalescent COVID-19 was sourced from the United States, Italy and Spain.

Per the original methods: Using reference gene primer amplification, nucleated cell counts were estimated. The table came from immunoSEQ multiplex PCR; TCRdb's copy has only in-frame clones and leaves some out. V and J calls and clone size are as listed in that table; D and trimming were resolved from the DNA. This sample has some 320,000 clones; 75% to 85% occur once, and the top ten carry 6% to 9%. This clonotype was sampled from a human donor in a cohort sampled during active COVID-19. The sample comprised peripheral blood.

CDR3 nucleotides: TGTGCCAGCAGCTCCCGAGTTACGGGAAATCAAAAACTGTTTTTT. Translation: CASSSRVTGNQKLFF. The chain couples TRBV7-9 to TRBJ1-4; D remains ambiguous. CDR3 length: 15 residues. CDR1 SEHNR and CDR2 FQNEAQ come from the germline V gene (reference sequence). The V end lost 4 bases, the J end lost 9 bases, and 18 bases lay between the germline ends.